The 20 T cell receptor beta chains presented below share a single source sample, sequenced in a study of Graves' ophthalmopathy and Graves' hyperthyroidism. Amplification of the TCR beta CDR3 regions used RNA transcripts (as template). The authors performed first-round RT-PCR with HTBI primers and then a second-round multiplex PCR. One entry per CDR3 protein results from TCRdb running MiXCR on the multiplex PCR reads. This sample has 660,000 or so distinct CDR3 sequences, with about 40% found just once. What was sequenced was peripheral blood. The receptor set was obtained from an adult man with Graves' ophthalmopathy.

This clonotype was observed at least ten times. The chain combines TRBV7-8 with TRBJ2-7, with 9 nucleotides matching TRBD1. This CDR3 is 16 amino acids long. Trimming removed 5 bases from V and 1 base from J; junction bases left unmatched: 9. Germline V lookup: CDR1 SGHVS, CDR2 FQNEAQ. The CDR3, as DNA: TGTGCCAGCAGCCCCCTATCCGGGACAGGGTCCTACGAGCAGTACTTC. It encodes CASSPLSGTGSYEQYF.

This clonotype was counted ten times or more. The V call is TRBV25-1, the J call TRBJ1-3, with TRBD1 as a possible D gene (6 bases). V lost 9 bases and J lost 0, with 12 bases in between. There are 14 residues in the CDR3. The germline CDR1 and CDR2 sequences are MGHDK and SYGVNS. The CDR3, as DNA: TGTGCCAGAAAGACAGGAGACTCTGGAAACACCATATATTTT. Its translation: CARKTGDSGNTIYF.

This rearrangement joins TRBV7-2 to TRBJ1-4; the D is unclear. Germline V gene lookup returns CDR1 SGHTA and CDR2 FQGNSA. V lost 5 bases to trimming and J lost 8 bases, with 18 bases between them. This CDR3 contains 15 residues. CDR3 coding DNA: TGTGCCAGCAGCCCGCAGACGGGGAGCCTAGAAAAACTGTTTTTT. This codes for CASSPQTGSLEKLFF.

Remarks on this clonotype: Because the CDR3 is missing its conserved closing phenylalanine or tryptophan, this is likely a read error. The V call is TRBV6-6, the J call TRBJ1-6; D is uncertain. The CDR3 extends over 16 amino acids. CDR1 MNHNY and CDR2 SVGAGI come from the germline V gene (reference sequence). The ends were cut back, 7 bases at V and 7 bases at J, with 20 bases in the middle. CDR3 residues: CASTLSRVRGNSPLHL. The CDR3, as DNA: TGTGCCAGCACCCTAAGCCGGGTCCGCGGCAATTCACCCCTCCACCTT.

The table lists this clonotype with a few counts. CDR3 bases: TGCAGTGCCAGGGGGGGGGAAAGTACTGAAGCTTTCTTT. It specifies CSARGGESTEAFF. The chain couples TRBV20-1 to TRBJ1-1; 7 positions match TRBD1. J lost 5 bases, V lost 6 bases, and 9 bases had no gene match. The CDR3 consists of 13 residues. Per germline, CDR1 DFQATT and CDR2 SNEGSKA (reference sequence).

The table lists this clonotype with many counts. The rearrangement links TRBV12-3 or TRBV12-4 to TRBJ1-1; tentative D call: TRBD1 (5 bases). The CDR3 consists of 15 residues. V was shortened by 7 bases and J by 2 bases, with 17 bases between the two germline ends. This chain's CDR3 is CASILHGAANTEAFF. In DNA, the CDR3 is TGTGCCAGCATTCTCCACGGGGCCGCCAACACTGAAGCTTTCTTT.

This clonotype was seen ten or more times. This chain connects TRBV12-5 to TRBJ1-2; 7 nucleotides agree with TRBD1. V lost 5 bases and J lost 4; bases outside the gene matches: 7. Germline assignment: CDR1 LGHNT and CDR2 FRNRAP. CDR3 size: 14 residues. CDR3 DNA: TGTGCTAGTGGTGACCACGGGACAGTCTATGGCTACACCTTC. Residues: CASGDHGTVYGYTF.

With regard to this clonotype: At one end the junction does not follow the germline gene, possibly because of a read error. The DNA for the CDR3 is TGTGTCAGCAGCTTAGTCCCAGGGGGGCAAGAGACCCAGTACTTC. It encodes CVSSLVPGGQETQYF. The V and J genes are TRBV11-2 and TRBJ2-5; TRBD1 is a possible D gene (7 bases). This CDR3 has 15 residues. Per the germline V gene, CDR1 is SGHAT and CDR2 is FQNNGV.

This clonotype was detected ten times or more. V is TRBV6-2 or TRBV6-3 and J is TRBJ2-5, with 7 bases identical to TRBD2. The CDR3 runs 14 residues. The trim removed 6 bases at V and 1 base at J, leaving 5 bases unmatched. Germline assignment: CDR1 MNHEY and CDR2 SVGEGT. The CDR3 reads CASRRTSVQETQYF. CDR3 DNA sequence: TGTGCCAGCAGGCGAACTAGCGTCCAAGAGACCCAGTACTTC.

Many counts were recorded for this clonotype. The chain combines TRBV12-3 or TRBV12-4 with TRBJ1-1; D not certain. V was trimmed by 4 bases and J by 1 base, leaving 10 bases between them. This CDR3 region has 14 residues. Written as DNA, the CDR3 is TGTGCCAGCAGTTACCCTGGAGGGAACACTGAAGCTTTCTTT. It specifies CASSYPGGNTEAFF.

This clonotype was recorded at least ten times. The chain couples TRBV6-5 to TRBJ2-7; D might be TRBD1 or TRBD2, each matching 5 bases. Germline loops: CDR1 MNHEY, CDR2 SVGAGI. The V gene lost 2 bases and the J gene lost 0 bases, with 11 bases spanning the gap. The length of the CDR3 is 15 residues. CDR3 loop: CASSYQPGTSYEQYF. CDR3 sequence (DNA): TGTGCCAGCAGTTACCAACCCGGGACCTCCTACGAGCAGTACTTC.

In its sample, this clonotype was seen a few times. The chain recombines TRBV20-1 with TRBJ2-7, with 10 bases that match TRBD2. V lost 4 bases, J lost 3 bases, and 6 bases stayed unmatched. The CDR3 length is 14 residues. Germline CDR1 reads DFQATT; CDR2 reads SNEGSKA (reference sequence). The CDR3 bases are TGCAGTGCTATCCCTAGCGGGAGATACTACGAGCAGTACTTC. This gives the protein CSAIPSGRYYEQYF.

This clonotype was detected only once. This chain links TRBV19 with TRBJ1-1; a possible D gene is TRBD1 (6 bases). The CDR3 covers 15 residues. The V end lost 3 bases, the J end lost 5 bases, and 16 bases lay between the germline ends. Germline CDR1 LNHDA, CDR2 SQIVND (reference sequence). The CDR3 sequence is CASSIRHEGGTEAFF. CDR3 in DNA: TGTGCCAGTAGTATTCGGCACGAAGGGGGAACTGAAGCTTTCTTT.

About this clonotype itself: Since a much larger clone is just one base distant, this may be a read error. The chain uses TRBV10-3 and TRBJ1-5; D is ambiguous. The CDR3 loop spans 13 amino acids. V was pared by 2 bases and J by 3 bases, with 5 bases between. The germline CDR1 and CDR2 sequences are ENHRY and SYGVKD. CDR3 residues: CAISEPVNQPQHF. The DNA of the CDR3 is TGTGCCATCAGTGAGCCGGTCAATCAGCCCCAGCATTTT.

Details on this clonotype: This may be a read error: a much more frequent sequence differs by one nucleotide. The CDR3 loop is CPSSEKGAYHFEQYF. CDR3 sequence (DNA): TGTCCCAGTAGTGAAAAGGGGGCCTATCACTTCGAGCAGTACTTC. The chain combines TRBV19 with TRBJ2-7; the match to TRBD1 covers 7 bases. Germline loops: CDR1 LNHDA, CDR2 SQIVND (reference sequence). The CDR3 extends over 15 amino acids. Combining the CDR3 with reference TRBV19 and TRBJ2-7 gives the whole variable domain DGGITQSPKYLFRKEGQNVTLSCEQNLNHDAMYWYRQDPGQGLRLIYYSQIVNDFQKGDIAEGYSVSREKKESFPLTVTSAQKNPTAFYLCPSSEKGAYHFEQYFGPGTRLTVT.

This chain links TRBV29-1 with TRBJ1-1; 7 bases map to TRBD1. The CDR3 length is 12 residues. Trimming at V came to 1 base and at J to 11 bases, leaving 7 bases not matched to a gene. Germline CDR1 is SQVTM and CDR2 is ANQGSEA. CDR3 residues: CSVEAQGVRAFF. The DNA of the CDR3 is TGCAGCGTTGAAGCGCAGGGGGTGCGCGCTTTCTTT.

This clonotype was detected once. The gene calls are TRBV11-1 and TRBJ2-5; 9 bases fit TRBD1. The J call may not be correct, given that the DNA end is closer to TRBJ2-1. The CDR3 contains 15 residues. Germline loops: CDR1 SGHAT, CDR2 FQDESV (reference sequence). The CDR3 reads CASSIDRGTYNEQFF. The CDR3, as DNA: TGTGCCAGCAGTATAGACAGGGGGACCTACAATGAGCAGTTCTTC.

There are many counts of this clonotype. The J gene is TRBJ1-2, the V gene TRBV24-1; 7 nucleotides agree with TRBD1. CDR3 length equals 12 residues. V lost 3 bases to trimming and J lost 6 bases; unmatched junction nucleotides: 0. The germline gives CDR1 KGHDR, CDR2 SFDVKD. The CDR3 nucleotides are TGTGCCACCAGTGATGACAGGGATGGCTACACCTTC. Amino acid sequence: CATSDDRDGYTF.

The CDR3 nucleotides are TGCGCCAGCAGCTTGGAGGCCCCGCTCTATGGCTACACCTTC. It specifies CASSLEAPLYGYTF. The chain is built from TRBV5-1 and TRBJ1-2; D unclear. CDR1 is SGHRS and CDR2 is YFSETQ in the germline V gene. V lost 0 bases and J 4 bases, leaving 10 bases between the germline ends. This CDR3 region has 14 residues.

This clonotype was detected a few times. The rearrangement links TRBV6-6 to TRBJ1-2, with D perhaps TRBD1 (6 bases). The germline V gene encodes CDR1 MNHNY and CDR2 SVGAGI (reference sequence). The CDR3 length is 16 residues. Trimming pared 6 bases from V and 2 bases from J, leaving 19 bases between. The DNA for the CDR3 is TGTGCCAGCAGCCCTATTATAGGGGGTCGGAACTATGGCTACACCTTC. This translates into CASSPIIGGRNYGYTF.